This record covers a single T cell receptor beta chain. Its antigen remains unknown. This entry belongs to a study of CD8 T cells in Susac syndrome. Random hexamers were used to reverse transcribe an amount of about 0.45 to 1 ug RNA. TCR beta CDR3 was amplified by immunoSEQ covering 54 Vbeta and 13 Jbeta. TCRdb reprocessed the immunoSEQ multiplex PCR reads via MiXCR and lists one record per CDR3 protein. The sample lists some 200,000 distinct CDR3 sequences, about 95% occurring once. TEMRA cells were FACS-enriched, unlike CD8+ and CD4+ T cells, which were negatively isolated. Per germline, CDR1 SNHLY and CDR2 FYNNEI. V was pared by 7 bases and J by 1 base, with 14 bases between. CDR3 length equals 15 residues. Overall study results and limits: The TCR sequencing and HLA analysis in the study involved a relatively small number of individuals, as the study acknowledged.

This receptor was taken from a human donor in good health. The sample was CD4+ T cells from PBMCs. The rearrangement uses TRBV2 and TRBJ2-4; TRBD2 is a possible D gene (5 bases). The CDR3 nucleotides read TGTGCCAGCACGGGAACAACATCGGCCAAAAACATTCAGTACTTC. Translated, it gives CASTGTTSAKNIQYF.